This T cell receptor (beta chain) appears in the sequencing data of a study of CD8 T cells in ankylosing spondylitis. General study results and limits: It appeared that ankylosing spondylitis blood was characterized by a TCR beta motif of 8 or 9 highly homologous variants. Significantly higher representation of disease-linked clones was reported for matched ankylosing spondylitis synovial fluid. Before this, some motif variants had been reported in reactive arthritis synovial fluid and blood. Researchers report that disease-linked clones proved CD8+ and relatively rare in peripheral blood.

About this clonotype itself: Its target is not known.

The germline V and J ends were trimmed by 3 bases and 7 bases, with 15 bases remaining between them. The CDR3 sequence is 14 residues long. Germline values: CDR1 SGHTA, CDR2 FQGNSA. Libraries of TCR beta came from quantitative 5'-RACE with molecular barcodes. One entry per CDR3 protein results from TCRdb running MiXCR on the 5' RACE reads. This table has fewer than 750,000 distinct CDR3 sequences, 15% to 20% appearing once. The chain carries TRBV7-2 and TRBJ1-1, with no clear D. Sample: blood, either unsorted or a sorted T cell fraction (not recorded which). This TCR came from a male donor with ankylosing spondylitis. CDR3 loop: CASSLIPREGEAFF. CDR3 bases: TGTGCCAGCAGCTTGATACCCCGCGAGGGTGAAGCTTTCTTT.